This TCR beta chain was identified during a study of cytomegalovirus exposure and HLA in healthy donors. A multiplex PCR was run with 60 Vbeta primers and 13 Jbeta primers. TCRdb keeps only in-frame clones here, not all; method: immunoSEQ multiplex PCR. The sample holds 140,000 to 150,000 clones, approximately 80% seen once. For this clone: Its antigen remains unknown.

Points from the study as a whole: TCR sequences were mostly rare, though some public TCRs occurred in many donors.

Looked up from germline, CDR1 is LNHNV and CDR2 is YYDKDF (reference sequence). The CDR3 has 17 amino acids. Material for sequencing was PBMCs. The V and J genes are TRBV15 and TRBJ2-5; 7 bases are shared with TRBD1. The J call is in doubt because the DNA end fits TRBJ2-7 better. This TCR was recovered from a woman aged 55-69 years in good health and CMV-seropositive. The CDR3 region is CATSRDPRGQTSYEQYF. In DNA form, the CDR3 reads TGTGCCACCAGCAGAGATCCCCGGGGACAGACCTCCTACGAGCAGTACTTC.